Listed here are 26 T cell receptor beta chains from one sample, sequenced in a study of T cells in women clearing cervical HPV infection. The assay was immunoSEQ multiplex PCR, and TCRdb's table has in-frame clones only and misses some. Found here are tens of thousands of clones; the top ten clones hold about 6%. The sequenced sample consisted of blood buffy coat. The receptors stem from a woman between 18 and 70 years old with a cervical HPV16 infection that either progressed to CIN3+ or cleared (not recorded which).

Notes on this clone: The DNA ends 3 residues before the CDR3 does, and the rest of the CDR3 is filled in from the germline J gene. The V gene is TRBV11-2, the J gene TRBJ2-7; D ambiguous. The CDR3 length is 14 residues. V was clipped by 1 base and J by 5 bases, with 12 bases between them. Germline CDR1 SGHAT, CDR2 FQNNGV. CDR3 DNA, as far as it was read: TGTGCCAGCAGCTTAGTAGGGTGGTTCCACGAG. Its protein is CASSLVGWFHE. The whole CDR3 region reads CASSLVGWFHEQYF. Based on the CDR3 plus reference TRBV11-2 and TRBJ2-7, the full variable domain is EAGVAQSPRYKIIEKRQSVAFWCNPISGHATLYWYQQILGQGPKLLIQFQNNGVVDDSQLPKDRFSAERLKGVDSTLKIQPAKLEDSAVYLCASSLVGWFHEQYFGPGTRLTVT.

A word on this clone: The read terminates 3 residues before the CDR3 end, so the remaining end is supplied by the germline J gene. This chain links TRBV19 with TRBJ2-3; D is perhaps TRBD2 (6 bases). The CDR3 sequence is 16 residues long. CDR1 is LNHDA, CDR2 SQIVND, per germline (reference sequence). V dropped 7 bases and J dropped 6 bases, with 23 bases sitting between them. The chain's CDR3 is CASKGLEGAQRDTQYF. Partial CDR3 DNA: TGTGCCAGTAAGGGACTCGAAGGGGCCCAGAGGGATACG.

Note on this clone: The read halts 3 residues ahead of the CDR3 end, with the missing end drawn from the germline J gene. The chain has TRBV28 and TRBJ1-2; D is ambiguous. Germline V gene data show CDR1 as MDHEN and CDR2 as SYDVKM. There are 16 residues in the CDR3. Partial CDR3 DNA: TGTGCCAGCAGTTTCGCTGACTGGCCCTCCTACAATGAA. It is translated as CASSFADWPSYNE. The full CDR3 sequence reads CASSFADWPSYNEYTF.

Its frequency marks this clone as medium-sized. The sequenced CDR3 bases are TGTGCCAGCAGCCCTGAGGAGAGAGGGGACATT. It codes for CASSPEERGDI. The whole CDR3 protein is CASSPEERGDIQYF. The J gene is TRBJ2-4, the V gene TRBV5-4; D possibly matches TRBD1 or TRBD2 (5 bases each). The observed sequence ends 3 residues before the CDR3 terminus, with the missing tail filled in from the germline J gene. CDR3 size: 14 residues. Germline CDR1 SGHNT, CDR2 YYREEE (reference sequence). Deletions cut 4 bases from V and 8 bases from J, with 16 bases between. Variable domain in full (rest from reference TRBV5-4 and TRBJ2-4): ETGVTQSPTHLIKTRGQQVTLRCSSQSGHNTVSWYQQALGQGPQFIFQYYREEENGRGNFPPRFSGLQFPNYSSELNVNALELDDSALYLCASSPEERGDIQYFGAGTRLSVL.

Details on this clone: The DNA ends 3 residues before the CDR3 does, and the rest of the CDR3 is filled in from the germline J gene. The chain has TRBV7-9 and TRBJ1-6; 8 positions match TRBD1. In germline, CDR1 is SEHNR, CDR2 FQNEAQ (reference sequence). The CDR3 has 14 residues. V lost 4 bases, J lost 6 bases, and 2 bases stayed unmatched. Incomplete CDR3 DNA: TGTGCCAGCAGCTCGGACAGGGTTAATTCACCC. This gives the protein CASSSDRVNSP. Given in full, the CDR3 is CASSSDRVNSPLHF.

CDR3 bases read: TGTGCCAGCAGGGGGGCAGGGCGAAAGGGTGAG. Encoded protein: CASRGAGRKGE. Given in full, the CDR3 is CASRGAGRKGEQFF. V is TRBV2 and J is TRBJ2-1; a weak D match, TRBD1 (6 bases). The CDR3 is cut off 3 residues early in the read; its end comes from the germline J gene. V was clipped by 6 bases and J by 9 bases, with 18 bases between them. Germline V gene sequence: CDR1 SNHLY, CDR2 FYNNEI. This CDR3 region has 14 residues.

The CDR3 is CASSDGLAGDSGEQFF. The DNA read from the CDR3 is TGTGCCAGCAGTGACGGGCTAGCGGGAGATTCCGGTGAG. The chain has TRBV6-4 and TRBJ2-1; 10 nucleotides match TRBD2. The read is 3 residues too short to cover the CDR3 end, so that end is filled in from the germline J gene. This CDR3 has 16 amino acids. V lost 2 bases to trimming and J lost 9 bases; unmatched junction nucleotides: 10. Germline values: CDR1 MRHNA, CDR2 SNTAGT.

A note on this clone: The read ends 3 residues before the CDR3 terminus; that terminus is restored from the germline J gene. The gene calls are TRBV20-1 and TRBJ2-3, with 9 bases identical to TRBD2. Germline CDR1 DFQATT, CDR2 SNEGSKA (reference sequence). The CDR3 runs 15 residues. V lost 5 bases to trimming and J lost 3 bases; unmatched junction nucleotides: 9. The CDR3 spells CSAPGALAGTDTQYF. CDR3 DNA (partial): TGCAGTGCTCCCGGGGCCCTAGCGGGAACAGATACG.

As to this clone: The missing CDR3 end, 3 residues past where the read stops, is filled in from the germline J gene. This sequence joins TRBV2 and TRBJ2-7; D gene ambiguous. The germline CDR1 and CDR2 sequences are SNHLY and FYNNEI. V gave up 7 bases and J gave up 2 bases, with 12 bases separating them. This CDR3 comprises 13 residues. The CDR3 spells CASKYQAPYEQYF. CDR3 DNA, as far as it was read: TGTGCCAGCAAGTACCAGGCCCCCTACGAG.

Concerning this clone itself: The sequence runs out 3 residues before the end of the CDR3; the remainder is reconstructed from the germline J gene. The genes are TRBV7-2 and TRBJ2-1; 7 bases are a match to TRBD2. Germline CDR1 is SGHTA and CDR2 is FQGNSA. After removal of 3 bases from V and 4 bases from J, the junction contained 6 bases not matched to a gene. The CDR3 runs 15 residues. The covered CDR3 bases are TGTGCCAGCAGCTTGCAGGGAGGGGTTTACAATGAG. It encodes CASSLQGGVYNE. The whole CDR3 protein reads CASSLQGGVYNEQFF.

As regards this clone: Read coverage stops 3 residues before the CDR3 terminus; the germline J gene supplies the remainder. The chain is built from TRBV4-2 and TRBJ2-3; no definite D call. CDR1 and CDR2 from the germline V gene are LGHNA and YNFKEQ. This CDR3 contains 13 residues. V was pared by 4 bases and J by 4 bases, with 9 bases between. Here the CDR3 reads CASSPSTADTQYF. The sequenced CDR3 bases are TGTGCCAGCAGCCCCTCTACGGCAGATACG.

As concerns this clone: The sequence runs out 3 residues before the end of the CDR3; the remainder is reconstructed from the germline J gene. V is TRBV5-1 and J is TRBJ1-3; 8 positions agree with TRBD1. The V and J ends lost 4 bases and 3 bases, in that order; junction bases with no gene match: 3. The CDR3 has 14 residues. The germline V gene has CDR1 SGHRS and CDR2 YFSETQ. Incomplete CDR3 DNA: TGCGCCAGCAGCGCGACAGGGGTTGGAAACACC. Protein product: CASSATGVGNT. The full CDR3 protein is CASSATGVGNTIYF.

Worth noting for this clone: The CDR3 end is not reached by the read, which stops 3 residues before it; the germline J gene fills it in. The genes are TRBV30 and TRBJ1-1; 8 bases fit TRBD1. CDR3 length: 14 residues. Germline V lookup: CDR1 GTSNPN, CDR2 SVGIG (reference sequence). The CDR3 is CAWDLQGEKETAFF. The part of the CDR3 DNA that was read is TGTGCCTGGGATTTACAGGGGGAAAAAGAAACG.

Concerning this clone itself: The read terminates 3 residues ahead of where the CDR3 ends, so the germline J gene completes it. The gene calls are TRBV10-2 and TRBJ2-3; TRBD1 aligns across 9 bases. Germline values: CDR1 WSHSY, CDR2 SAAADI. Losses at the gene ends were 9 bases for V and 3 bases for J; bases not matched to a gene: 7. This CDR3 is built from 14 residues. CDR3: CASRTGDLTDTQYF. The sequenced CDR3 bases are TGCGCCAGTCGGACAGGGGATCTAACAGATACG.

A remark on this clone: The read ends 3 residues early relative to the CDR3; the germline J gene fills the gap. The J gene is TRBJ2-1, the V gene TRBV5-1, with a weak D call TRBD1 (6 bases). Trimming removed 5 bases at V and 6 bases at J, with 18 bases between. Germline-derived CDR1 and CDR2 are SGHRS and YFSETQ. The CDR3 sequence is 15 residues long. Incomplete CDR3 DNA: TGCGCCAGCAGGGAGCTCCAGGGGAGCCTCAATGAG. Its translation: CASRELQGSLNE. The CDR3 in its entirety is CASRELQGSLNEQFF. Complete variable domain (other parts from reference TRBV5-1 and TRBJ2-1): KAGVTQTPRYLIKTRGQQVTLSCSPISGHRSVSWYQQTPGQGLQFLFEYFSETQRNKGNFPGRFSGRQFSNSRSEMNVSTLELGDSALYLCASRELQGSLNEQFFGPGTRLTVL.

Comments on this clone: From the germline J gene comes the end of the CDR3, since the read stops 3 residues before it. The chain uses TRBV4-2 and TRBJ1-6, with D perhaps TRBD1 (5 bases). V was clipped by 4 bases and J by 6 bases, with 10 bases between them. The V gene's germline CDR1 is LGHNA and CDR2 YNFKEQ. The CDR3 extends over 14 amino acids. The DNA read from the CDR3 is TGTGCCAGCAGCCGCGAAAGGGGTAATTCACCC. Encoded protein: CASSRERGNSP. In full, the CDR3 reads CASSRERGNSPLHF.

Turning to this clone: The CDR3 end lies 3 residues beyond the end of the read and is filled in from the germline J gene. The chain couples TRBV28 to TRBJ1-2, with TRBD1 as a possible D gene (6 bases). This CDR3 spans 15 amino acids. Trimming removed 4 bases at V and 0 bases at J, with 12 bases between. CDR1 is MDHEN and CDR2 is SYDVKM in the germline V gene. The CDR3 reads CASSSFRGSNYGYTF. The covered CDR3 bases are TGTGCCAGCAGTTCGTTCAGGGGTTCTAACTATGGC.

As for this clone: At one boundary the junction diverges from the germline segment, which might be a read error. The read stops 3 residues short of the end of the CDR3; the missing end is completed from the germline J gene. The chain employs TRBV4-2 and TRBJ2-7; 7 bases agree with TRBD2. The CDR3 is 14 residues long. Germline CDR1 LGHNA, CDR2 YNFKEQ. The covered CDR3 bases are TGCGCCAGCAGCCCAAGTGGGGGGGGTTACGAG. Its translation is CASSPSGGGYE. The complete CDR3 protein is CASSPSGGGYEQYF.

To note about this clone: The DNA ends 3 residues before the CDR3 does, and the rest of the CDR3 is filled in from the germline J gene. This chain links TRBV19 with TRBJ1-1; 10 bases are a match to TRBD1. V shed 7 bases and J 4 bases; nucleotides not matched to a gene: 6. There are 14 residues in the CDR3. Germline V gene sequence: CDR1 LNHDA, CDR2 SQIVND (reference sequence). The CDR3 DNA, read in part, is TGTGCCAGTACCAGACAGGGGGCGAGCACTGAA. Its translation is CASTRQGASTE. The CDR3 as a whole reads CASTRQGASTEAFF.

Concerning this clone itself: The CDR3 end falls 3 residues outside the read, so it is completed with the germline J gene. The rearrangement links TRBV6-2 or TRBV6-3 to TRBJ1-1; the D gene is possibly TRBD1 (5 bases). The CDR3 sequence is 15 residues long. CDR1 and CDR2 from the germline V gene are MNHEY and SVGEGT. Trimming took 6 bases from V and 3 from J, leaving 17 bases between them. The part of the CDR3 DNA that was read is TGTGCCAGCAGGGTAAGGGGTTTTAGGGACACTGAA. It translates to CASRVRGFRDTE. The entire CDR3 reads CASRVRGFRDTEAFF.

Regarding this clone: The CDR3 end falls 3 residues outside the read, so it is completed with the germline J gene. The chain carries TRBV18 and TRBJ1-1; no firm D call. This CDR3 has 12 amino acids. Germline lookup yields CDR1 KGHSH and CDR2 LQKENI. The CDR3 DNA, read in part, is TGTGCCAGCTCACCGACACTGTACGAG. This codes for CASSPTLYE. The CDR3 reads in full as CASSPTLYEAFF.

About this clone: Compared with germline, one end of the junction differs, possibly owing to a read error. The read falls 3 residues short of the CDR3 end, and the missing part is taken from the germline J gene. The gene calls are TRBV4-2 and TRBJ2-5; weak D call: TRBD2 (5 bases). This CDR3 is built from 15 residues. Germline CDR1 is LGHNA and CDR2 is YNFKEQ. The CDR3: CASSHALAAQETQYF. The part of the CDR3 DNA that was read is TGCGCCAGCAGCCATGCCCTAGCTGCTCAAGAGACC.

Details on this clone: The CDR3 end falls 3 residues outside the read, so it is completed with the germline J gene. The chain uses TRBV2 and TRBJ1-1; 8 bases are a match to TRBD1. V dropped 6 bases and J dropped 4; count of bases not matched to a gene: 4. The CDR3 has 13 amino acids. Germline V gene sequence: CDR1 SNHLY, CDR2 FYNNEI. The CDR3 bases that were read are TGTGCCAGCAGCAGACAGGGGAGCACTGAA. This sequence encodes CASSRQGSTE. The whole CDR3 sequence is CASSRQGSTEAFF.

In regard to this clone: The read ends 3 residues early relative to the CDR3; the germline J gene fills the gap. The V and J genes are TRBV6-4 and TRBJ2-3, with TRBD1 matching over 7 bases. CDR1 and CDR2 from the germline V gene are MRHNA and SNTAGT. The V segment lost 5 bases and the J segment 0 bases; nucleotides outside the gene matches: 5. The CDR3 sequence is 15 residues long. The CDR3 is CASSSTGSSTDTQYF. The CDR3 bases that were read are TGTGCCAGCAGTTCGACAGGGTCAAGCACAGATACG.

In the case of this clone: One end of the junction is discordant with germline, which a read error may explain. With the read ending 3 residues before the CDR3 end, the germline J gene is used to fill in that end. V gene TRBV4-2 combines with J gene TRBJ2-7; 9 positions agree with TRBD1. The CDR3 runs 15 residues. CDR1 and CDR2 from the germline V gene are LGHNA and YNFKEQ. Here the CDR3 reads CASSQDPGQGYEQYF. The part of the CDR3 DNA that was read is TGCGCCAGCAGCCAAGATCCCGGACAGGGGTACGAG.

As regards this clone: Sequencing ends 3 residues short of the CDR3 end; the germline J gene provides the rest. The chain uses TRBV30 and TRBJ1-6; TRBD1 matches 7 bases. Germline trimming cut 4 bases from V and 5 bases from J; bases unmatched to any gene: 5. Germline CDR1 GTSNPN, CDR2 SVGIG (reference sequence). The CDR3 spans 14 residues. This CDR3 is CAWTTGTDNSPLHF. The CDR3 DNA, read in part, is TGTGCCTGGACCACCGGGACAGATAATTCACCC.